Shown below are 22 T cell receptor beta chains from a single sample sequenced in a study of cytomegalovirus exposure and HLA in healthy donors listed by TCRdb under 2017. The receptor library was made with the immunoSEQ multiplex PCR assay. For the multiplex PCR, a mixture combining 60 forward primers for TCR Vbeta segments and 13 reverse primers for TCR Jbeta segments was used. Entries here come from immuneACCESS through TCRdb and include only in-frame sequences with V and J called. Some clones fail to appear in such tables; in the studies checked, an unresolved V gene covers under half of the shortfall, and the cause of the remainder is unknown. In this sample the table shows 120,000 or so clones, around three quarters of which occur a single time. 1% of the sample rests with the top ten. The sample taken for sequencing was PBMCs. The source of these receptors is a man aged 35 to 55 in good health and CMV-seronegative.

DNA of the CDR3: TGTGCCACCAGCGGGGGGGAGTTCGATACGCAGTATTTT. Amino acids: CATSGGEFDTQYF. The chain has TRBV15 and TRBJ2-3; 7 nucleotides match TRBD2. Unmatched junction bases numbered 5, after V lost 5 bases and J lost 6 bases. The CDR3 runs to 13 residues. Germline V gene sequence: CDR1 LNHNV, CDR2 YYDKDF (reference sequence).

J is TRBJ2-5 and V is TRBV30; maybe TRBD2 (5 bases). The CDR3 is 12 amino acids. Germline CDR1 reads GTSNPN; CDR2 reads SVGIG (reference sequence). V lost 0 bases, J lost 4 bases, and 6 bases lay in between. CDR3 residues: CAWSVGGETQYF. The CDR3, as DNA: TGTGCCTGGAGTGTAGGAGGAGAGACCCAGTACTTC.

The genes are TRBV2 and TRBJ2-7; D gene ambiguous. The CDR3 runs 11 residues. V lost 6 bases to trimming and J lost 3 bases, with 6 bases between them. Germline V gene data show CDR1 as SNHLY and CDR2 as FYNNEI. The CDR3 spells CASSAIYEQYF. The CDR3 nucleotides are TGTGCCAGCAGCGCGATCTACGAGCAGTACTTC.

CDR3: CASSLGGRRYGYTF. The CDR3 DNA reads as TGTGCCAGCAGTTTAGGAGGGCGGCGCTATGGCTACACCTTC. V is TRBV28 and J is TRBJ1-2; D uncertain. The germline V gene encodes CDR1 MDHEN and CDR2 SYDVKM. V was shortened by 2 bases and J by 4 bases, with 11 bases between the two germline ends. CDR3 length: 14 residues.

V usage is TRBV15 and J usage is TRBJ2-7; D remains unclear. V shed 2 bases and J shed 6 bases, with 20 bases lying between them. The length of the CDR3 is 16 residues. From germline, CDR1 is LNHNV and CDR2 YYDKDF (reference sequence). CDR3 loop: CATSRNTILERSEQYF. The CDR3 DNA reads TGTGCCACCAGCAGAAATACTATCCTTGAGAGGAGCGAGCAGTACTTC.

This clone appeared a few times. The chain recombines TRBV27 with TRBJ1-1; D may be TRBD1 (5 bases). V lost 6 bases and J 2 bases, leaving 19 bases between the germline ends. The germline V gene has CDR1 MNHEY and CDR2 SMNVEV (reference sequence). This CDR3 has 16 residues. DNA for the CDR3: TGTGCCAGCAGAATTGTCGTTGGGGGGTTAAACACTGAAGCTTTCTTT. Its protein is CASRIVVGGLNTEAFF.

This clone was observed a handful of times. The V and J genes are TRBV2 and TRBJ1-1; 8 bases line up with TRBD1. The CDR3 has 13 residues. V trimming: 4 bases; J trimming: 4 bases; junction bases outside the gene matches: 2. Germline V CDR1 and CDR2: SNHLY, FYNNEI. The CDR3 DNA sequence: TGTGCCAGCAGTGTCACAGGGGGCACTGAAGCTTTCTTT. It encodes CASSVTGGTEAFF.

The V gene is TRBV4-1, the J gene TRBJ1-3; 7 nucleotides match TRBD1. Losses at the gene ends were 2 bases for V and 4 bases for J; bases not matched to a gene: 5. Germline V lookup: CDR1 MGHRA, CDR2 YSYEKL. The CDR3 is 15 residues long. Written as DNA, the CDR3 is TGCGCCAGCAGCCAACGGACAGGAGGGGGAAACACCATATATTTT. Translation gives CASSQRTGGGNTIYF.

The chain joins TRBV29-1 to TRBJ2-7, with a weak D call TRBD1 (6 bases). V gave up 7 bases and J gave up 4 bases, with 11 bases separating them. There are 11 residues in the CDR3. Germline values: CDR1 SQVTM, CDR2 ANQGSEA. CDR3 amino acids: CSAGQFYEQYF. The CDR3 DNA reads TGCAGCGCCGGACAGTTTTACGAGCAGTACTTC.

This clone was counted once. The genes are TRBV9 and TRBJ2-7; weak D call: TRBD2 (5 bases). Trimming cost V 2 bases and J 0 bases, with 6 bases left between them. Germline loops: CDR1 SGDLS, CDR2 YYNGEE. This CDR3 has 13 residues. The DNA of the CDR3 is TGTGCCAGCAGCGTTAGCGACTCCTACGAGCAGTACTTC. This codes for CASSVSDSYEQYF. Together with reference TRBV9 and TRBJ2-7, the CDR3 gives the full variable domain: DSGVTQTPKHLITATGQRVTLRCSPRSGDLSVYWYQQSLDQGLQFLIQYYNGEERAKGNILERFSAQQFPDLHSELNLSSLELGDSALYFCASSVSDSYEQYFGPGTRLTVT.

The chain uses TRBV5-4 and TRBJ2-3; TRBD2 aligns across 7 bases. Germline V gives CDR1 SGHNT, CDR2 YYREEE (reference sequence). V trimming: 5 bases; J trimming: 6 bases; junction bases outside the gene matches: 9. This CDR3 spans 14 amino acids. In DNA, the CDR3 is TGTGCCAGCAGACCTATTGCGGGGGTTGATACGCAGTATTTT. This sequence encodes CASRPIAGVDTQYF.

The chain has TRBV18 and TRBJ2-1; weak D call: TRBD1 (6 bases). The CDR3 has 14 residues. The V and J ends lost 4 bases and 0 bases respectively, with 7 bases between them. Germline-derived CDR1 and CDR2 are KGHSH and LQKENI. CDR3 in amino acids: CASSQQGSYNEQFF. CDR3 bases: TGTGCCAGCTCACAACAGGGCTCCTACAATGAGCAGTTCTTC.

The genes are TRBV6-1 and TRBJ2-3; 7 bases fit TRBD2. Losses at the gene ends were 8 bases for V and 0 bases for J; bases not matched to a gene: 5. The CDR3 has 14 residues. Per the germline V gene, CDR1 is MNHNS and CDR2 is SASEGT. The CDR3 region is CASRAGSSTDTQYF. For the CDR3, the DNA is TGTGCCAGCCGAGCGGGAAGTAGCACAGATACGCAGTATTTT.

The J gene is TRBJ1-2, the V gene TRBV30; 7 nucleotides line up with TRBD1. Germline CDR1 and CDR2: GTSNPN and SVGIG (reference sequence). V gave up 6 bases and J gave up 6 bases; unmatched junction bases: 7. This CDR3 has 12 amino acids. CDR3 amino acids: CACTGERDGYTF. The DNA of the CDR3 is TGTGCCTGCACAGGGGAGAGGGATGGCTACACCTTC.

The rearrangement uses TRBV11-3 and TRBJ2-7; 11 nucleotides match TRBD2. V was clipped by 5 bases and J by 5 bases; unmatched bases: 5. There are 14 residues in the CDR3. Germline CDR1 and CDR2: SGHNT and YENEEA. DNA for the CDR3: TGTGCCAGCAGCACTAGCGGGAGCATCAACGAGCAGTACTTC. It is translated as CASSTSGSINEQYF.

Comment on this clone: At one boundary the junction diverges from the germline segment, which might be a read error. The chain uses TRBV10-3 and TRBJ2-7, with D maybe TRBD2 (7 bases). CDR1 ENHRY and CDR2 SYGVKD come from the germline V gene. There are 14 residues in the CDR3. The CDR3 bases are TGTGCCGGGGGGGCGGGTGTCCTCTCCCACGAGCAGTACTTC. Amino acid sequence: CAGGAGVLSHEQYF.

This clone came up once. The chain links TRBV6-5 to TRBJ2-5; no clear D. The CDR3 consists of 15 residues. Germline-derived CDR1 and CDR2 are MNHEY and SVGAGI. V was shortened by 4 bases and J by 2 bases, with 14 bases between the two germline ends. The CDR3 here is CASSFAADSQETQYF. The DNA for the CDR3 is TGTGCCAGCAGTTTCGCGGCCGACTCACAAGAGACCCAGTACTTC.

The V call is TRBV9, the J call TRBJ1-2, with D hard to call. The CDR3 spans 14 residues. V was clipped by 0 bases and J by 3 bases, with 9 bases between them. From germline, CDR1 is SGDLS and CDR2 YYNGEE. The CDR3 sequence is CASSVGPDYYGYTF. In nucleotides, the CDR3 is TGTGCCAGCAGCGTAGGCCCGGACTACTATGGCTACACCTTC. The complete variable domain, with remaining parts taken from reference TRBV9 and TRBJ1-2, reads DSGVTQTPKHLITATGQRVTLRCSPRSGDLSVYWYQQSLDQGLQFLIQYYNGEERAKGNILERFSAQQFPDLHSELNLSSLELGDSALYFCASSVGPDYYGYTFGSGTRLTVV.

This chain joins TRBV7-3 and TRBJ2-1, with 8 bases fitting TRBD2. The CDR3 covers 17 residues. The V gene end was trimmed by 2 bases and the J gene end by 0 bases; junction bases not matched to a gene: 6. The germline gives CDR1 SGHTA, CDR2 FQGTGA. The CDR3 region is CASSLGTGGPSYNEQFF. In nucleotides, the CDR3 is TGTGCCAGCAGCTTAGGTACGGGAGGGCCCTCCTACAATGAGCAGTTCTTC.

The rearrangement links TRBV18 to TRBJ2-5, with 8 bases aligning to TRBD1. Germline V CDR1 and CDR2: KGHSH, LQKENI. The junction had 3 bases not matched to a gene; V was cut back by 4 bases and J by 2 bases. The CDR3 totals 14 residues. Here the CDR3 reads CASSLRQGQETQYF. CDR3 in DNA: TGTGCCAGCTCACTAAGACAGGGGCAAGAGACCCAGTACTTC. Complete variable domain (other parts from reference TRBV18 and TRBJ2-5): NAGVMQNPRHLVRRRGQEARLRCSPMKGHSHVYWYRQLPEEGLKFMVYLQKENIIDESGMPKERFSAEFPKEGPSILRIQQVVRGDSAAYFCASSLRQGQETQYFGPGTRLLVL.

The CDR3 loop is CASSTVRASGQVGETQYF. In nucleotides, the CDR3 is TGTGCCAGCAGTACAGTTAGGGCTAGCGGTCAGGTCGGAGAGACCCAGTACTTC. The genes are TRBV28 and TRBJ2-5; 7 nucleotides line up with TRBD2. The ends lost 5 bases at V and 4 bases at J; junction bases unmatched: 19. The CDR3 extends over 18 amino acids. Germline CDR1 is MDHEN and CDR2 is SYDVKM.

The chain has TRBV5-8 and TRBJ2-7, with 7 bases identical to TRBD1. This CDR3 contains 15 residues. Trimming took 0 bases from V and 3 from J; bases not matched to a gene: 6. Germline CDR1 SGHTS, CDR2 YDEGEE. This chain's CDR3 is CASSLGGGAIYEQYF. The CDR3 region has the DNA TGTGCCAGCAGCTTGGGAGGGGGCGCGATCTACGAGCAGTACTTC.